This TCR beta chain was identified during a study of T-cell reconstitution after alpha-beta-depleted transplantation in children. Unique molecular identifiers were built into the TCRbeta library. TCRdb reanalysed the PCR reads using MiXCR and keeps one entry per CDR3 protein. The sample includes 600,000 or so distinct CDR3 sequences, 20% to 25% of them seen just once. Concerning this clonotype itself: What it binds is not known.

General study results and limits: Several hundred expanded graft clones reportedly were the source of alpha-beta T cells about two months after transplant. A year had passed since transplant, and T-cell counts and diversity by then came mostly from newly produced T cells. Surviving recipient T cells and thymic progenitors underlay high day-60 TCRbeta diversity in some patients.

Material: PBMCs, mostly from graft donor cells, obtained 360 days after TCRalphabeta/CD19-depleted stem cell transplant. This clonotype was sampled from a boy less than two years old who had a stem cell transplant for acute myeloid leukemia, so the T cells may come from the graft donor.

CDR3 region: CASSQDPSSYDTQYF. DNA of the CDR3: TGTGCCAGCAGCCAAGATCCCAGCAGCTACGATACGCAGTATTTT. J is TRBJ2-3 and V is TRBV4-2; D is uncertain. Trimming removed 0 bases from V and 6 bases from J, with 13 bases in between. CDR3 length: 15 amino acids. Per germline, CDR1 LGHNA and CDR2 YNFKEQ.